One sample yielded the 9 T cell receptor beta chains listed below, sequenced in a study of response to subunit inactivated influenza vaccine. TCRdb re-called the RT-PCR reads through MiXCR, storing one row per CDR3 protein. The sample yields over 400,000 distinct CDR3 sequences, approximately 12% seen once. The source was PBMCs from blood, collected around seven weeks after vaccination. Every receptor here comes from a man aged 50 to 59 who received an inactivated influenza vaccine.

The chain links TRBV4-3 to TRBJ1-6; 8 bases map to TRBD1. The germline gives CDR1 LGHNA, CDR2 YSLEER. The length of the CDR3 is 14 residues. Trimming took 4 bases from V and 8 from J; bases not matched to a gene: 4. CDR3: CASSPDRGYSPLHF. CDR3 sequence (DNA): TGCGCCAGCAGCCCCGACAGGGGTTATTCACCCCTCCACTTT.

This clonotype was counted a few times. This chain joins TRBV9 and TRBJ2-1, with D maybe TRBD1 (5 bases). This CDR3 is built from 15 residues. Germline V lookup: CDR1 SGDLS, CDR2 YYNGEE. The V end was cut by 3 bases, the J end by 0 bases, with 10 bases between. In DNA, the CDR3 is TGTGCCAGCAGCGCCGACAGTCGCTCCTACAATGAGCAGTTCTTC. It yields the protein CASSADSRSYNEQFF.

The chain combines TRBV7-6 with TRBJ1-1, with 8 bases aligning to TRBD1. V shed 1 base, J shed 0 bases, and the junction held 10 bases outside the gene matches. Germline CDR1 reads SGHVS; CDR2 reads FNYEAQ. The CDR3 contains 18 residues. The CDR3 DNA reads TGTGCCAGCAGCTTAGAGAAAGGGACAGGTAATATGAACACTGAAGCTTTCTTT. Protein product: CASSLEKGTGNMNTEAFF.

The rearrangement uses TRBV7-8 and TRBJ2-3; TRBD1 might be the D (5 bases). The germline V gene has CDR1 SGHVS and CDR2 FQNEAQ. This CDR3 is 14 amino acids long. V gave up 5 bases and J gave up 4 bases, with 13 bases separating them. CDR3 amino acids: CASSVGVLADTQYF. DNA of the CDR3: TGTGCCAGCAGCGTAGGGGTTTTAGCAGATACGCAGTATTTT. The variable domain in full, completed from reference TRBV7-8 and TRBJ2-3, reads GAGVSQSPRYKVAKRGQDVALRCDPISGHVSLFWYQQALGQGPEFLTYFQNEAQLDKSGLPSDRFFAERPEGSVSTLKIQRTQQEDSAVYLCASSVGVLADTQYFGPGTRLTVL.

This chain connects TRBV6-2 or TRBV6-3 to TRBJ2-2; TRBD2 aligns across 9 bases. Germline V gene sequence: CDR1 MNHEY, CDR2 SVGEGT. J gave up 1 base and V 5 bases, and 5 bases lay outside the gene matches. The CDR3 consists of 16 residues. This CDR3 reads CASSNELAGNTGELFF. In DNA, the CDR3 is TGTGCCAGCAGTAATGAACTAGCGGGGAACACCGGGGAGCTGTTTTTT.

This clonotype occurred a few times. The chain carries TRBV15 and TRBJ2-7; D uncertain. The germline V gene has CDR1 LNHNV and CDR2 YYDKDF (reference sequence). Trimming stripped 0 bases from V and 4 bases from J, with 10 bases between. The CDR3 consists of 14 residues. In DNA form, the CDR3 reads TGTGCCACCAGCAGAGATGTCAGTACGTACGAGCAGTACTTC. Protein: CATSRDVSTYEQYF.

In its sample, this clonotype was seen a few times. The chain recombines TRBV4-1 with TRBJ2-5; no firm D call. Germline CDR1 and CDR2: MGHRA and YSYEKL. Between the trimmed V and J ends, which lost 1 base and 5 bases, there was a span of 17 bases. CDR3 length: 16 residues. The CDR3, as DNA: TGCGCCAGCAGCCAAGGAAATACCCCTCTTTTGGAGACCCAGTACTTC. Its protein product is CASSQGNTPLLETQYF.

This clonotype came up a few times. V is TRBV5-5 and J is TRBJ2-2, with 8 bases identical to TRBD1. Germline CDR1 reads SGHKS; CDR2 reads YYEKEE (reference sequence). Trimming removed 4 bases from V and 3 bases from J; junction bases left unmatched: 8. The CDR3 runs 16 residues. The CDR3, as DNA: TGTGCCAGCAGCCCTGACAGGGGTTCACACACCGGGGAGCTGTTTTTT. Protein: CASSPDRGSHTGELFF.

This clonotype appeared a few times. This chain uses TRBV28 with TRBJ2-5; D is perhaps TRBD2 (6 bases). Per the germline V gene, CDR1 is MDHEN and CDR2 is SYDVKM. V gave up 4 bases and J gave up 5 bases, with 14 bases separating them. The CDR3 runs 14 residues. CDR3 loop: CASSWRGVLETQYF. The CDR3 bases are TGTGCCAGCAGTTGGCGGGGCGTCTTGGAGACCCAGTACTTC.